The next 14 T cell receptor beta chains were all read from a single sample in a study of cytomegalovirus exposure and HLA in healthy donors. PCR was performed using 60 Vbeta and 13 Jbeta primers. Data came from immunoSEQ multiplex PCR; TCRdb stores just in-frame clones and leaves some out. In the table there are some 200,000 clones, 60% to 85% of which are singletons. The sample taken for sequencing was PBMCs. The source is a girl under 18 in good health and CMV-seropositive.

The J gene is TRBJ2-1, the V gene TRBV5-1; 8 bases agree with TRBD2. After removal of 4 bases from V and 0 bases from J, the junction contained 6 bases not matched to a gene. This CDR3 is built from 16 residues. Germline-derived CDR1 and CDR2 are SGHRS and YFSETQ. The CDR3 nucleotides are TGCGCCAGCAGCGCGGGGGGCGTGCACTCCTACAATGAGCAGTTCTTC. Its translation: CASSAGGVHSYNEQFF.

The chain links TRBV5-1 to TRBJ1-5, with TRBD1 matching over 8 bases. Germline trimming cut 0 bases from V and 4 bases from J; bases unmatched to any gene: 0. CDR1 is SGHRS, CDR2 YFSETQ, per germline. The CDR3 extends over 14 amino acids. CDR3 loop: CASSLGTGNQPQHF. As DNA, the CDR3 is TGCGCCAGCAGCTTGGGGACAGGGAATCAGCCCCAGCATTTT.

This chain's CDR3 is CASSDAGGPSYEQYF. CDR3 bases: TGTGCCAGCAGTGACGCAGGGGGCCCCTCCTACGAGCAGTACTTC. The V and J genes are TRBV6-1 and TRBJ2-7, with 8 positions matching TRBD1. Germline V gene lookup returns CDR1 MNHNS and CDR2 SASEGT. Trimming at V came to 3 bases and at J to 0 bases, leaving 4 bases not matched to a gene. This CDR3 comprises 15 residues.

V usage is TRBV6-1 and J usage is TRBJ1-6; perhaps TRBD1 as D (5 bases). Germline V gene data show CDR1 as MNHNS and CDR2 as SASEGT. Trimming stripped 1 base from V and 3 bases from J, with 10 bases between. CDR3 length: 16 residues. The CDR3 bases are TGTGCCAGCAGTGAAGGCCCCAGGGTCTATAATTCACCCCTCCACTTT. This encodes CASSEGPRVYNSPLHF.

The chain links TRBV7-2 to TRBJ2-7; D is ambiguous. This CDR3 is 11 amino acids long. V lost 5 bases, J lost 2 bases, and 4 bases lay in between. The germline V gene has CDR1 SGHTA and CDR2 FQGNSA. CDR3 DNA: TGTGCCAGCAGCGCAGCCTACGAGCAGTACTTC. Protein sequence: CASSAAYEQYF.

The chain combines TRBV9 with TRBJ2-7, with a tentative D call TRBD1 (6 bases). The CDR3 length is 15 residues. CDR1 and CDR2 (germline): SGDLS, YYNGEE. V shed 1 base and J shed 2 bases, with 13 bases lying between them. DNA of the CDR3: TGTGCCAGCAGCGTAACCGGGACATCAACCTACGAGCAGTACTTC. It specifies CASSVTGTSTYEQYF.

This clone has just a few counts. V is TRBV2 and J is TRBJ1-4; D is perhaps TRBD1 (5 bases). CDR3 length: 15 residues. Between the trimmed V and J ends, which lost 1 base and 5 bases, there was a span of 11 bases. Germline lookup yields CDR1 SNHLY and CDR2 FYNNEI. CDR3 amino acids: CASSEVQGGNEKLFF. Written as DNA, the CDR3 is TGTGCCAGCAGTGAAGTTCAGGGAGGCAATGAAAAACTGTTTTTT.

V gene TRBV19 combines with J gene TRBJ1-4; unclear D gene. Trimming removed 4 bases from V and 0 bases from J, with 15 bases in between. The CDR3 consists of 17 residues. Germline V gene lookup returns CDR1 LNHDA and CDR2 SQIVND (reference sequence). CDR3: CASSTEGRVATNEKLFF. In DNA form, the CDR3 reads TGTGCCAGTAGTACCGAGGGTCGAGTTGCAACTAATGAAAAACTGTTTTTT.

The gene calls are TRBV29-1 and TRBJ2-7; TRBD2 aligns across 8 bases. This CDR3 comprises 16 residues. Germline CDR1 is SQVTM and CDR2 is ANQGSEA. Germline trimming cut 1 base from V and 3 bases from J; bases unmatched to any gene: 11. As DNA, the CDR3 is TGCAGCGTTGAAGGCACCTCCGGGGGGGCTGGCTACGAGCAGTACTTC. Its translation: CSVEGTSGGAGYEQYF.

The chain combines TRBV7-8 with TRBJ2-7; 7 bases are a match to TRBD1. This CDR3 has 13 residues. Trimming cost V 2 bases and J 6 bases; bases outside gene matches: 4. In germline, CDR1 is SGHVS, CDR2 FQNEAQ. The CDR3 region has the DNA TGTGCCAGCAGCTTAAGGTCAGGGGGCGAGCAGTACTTC. It codes for CASSLRSGGEQYF.

The chain recombines TRBV4-3 with TRBJ2-2; 7 positions match TRBD1. CDR3 length: 15 residues. V lost 5 bases to trimming and J lost 4 bases; unmatched junction nucleotides: 7. Germline V gives CDR1 LGHNA, CDR2 YSLEER. CDR3 DNA sequence: TGCGCCAGCAGCAGACAGGGCGAGGTCACCGGGGAGCTGTTTTTT. Translation: CASSRQGEVTGELFF.

This clone was detected only a few times. This chain links TRBV4-2 with TRBJ1-3; TRBD1 agrees at 7 bases. Germline values: CDR1 LGHNA, CDR2 YNFKEQ. V was clipped by 1 base and J by 10 bases; unmatched bases: 13. CDR3 length equals 16 residues. DNA for the CDR3: TGTGCCAGCAGCCAAGGGGACAGTGCCGGGGCGGGAACCATATATTTT. Its translation is CASSQGDSAGAGTIYF.

The CDR3, as DNA: TGTGCCAGCCGCCTCCCAGCAACTAATGAAAAACTGTTTTTT. As protein: CASRLPATNEKLFF. The chain joins TRBV6-1 to TRBJ1-4; D gene uncertain. The V and J ends lost 8 bases and 0 bases respectively, with 10 bases between them. From germline, CDR1 is MNHNS and CDR2 SASEGT. The CDR3 spans 14 residues.

The rearrangement joins TRBV30 to TRBJ2-3, with 8 bases lining up with TRBD2. The CDR3 totals 16 residues. Per the germline V gene, CDR1 is GTSNPN and CDR2 is SVGIG (reference sequence). V shed 4 bases and J 4 bases; nucleotides not matched to a gene: 13. CDR3 in amino acids: CAWTRGGYLGADTQYF. DNA of the CDR3: TGTGCCTGGACACGCGGGGGGTATCTAGGGGCAGATACGCAGTATTTT.